The rows below give T cell receptor beta chains drawn from one sample of a study of cytomegalovirus exposure and HLA in healthy donors. Libraries were prepared by immunoSEQ multiplex PCR; TCRdb keeps only in-frame clonotypes and omits some of them. This repertoire shows over 80,000 clones, approximately 74% found once; its top ten account for around 3%. The sample consisted of PBMCs. These receptors originate from a female donor in good health and CMV-seropositive. CDR3s include the opening cysteine and the closing phenylalanine or tryptophan. D genes are given only for firm matches. Some rows mark clone size as missing; the rest say once, few, many or name a class of expanded clone.

size	D	J	V	CDR3	DNA
NA	TRBD1	TRBJ2-3	TRBV7-3	CASSLNRGTDTQYF	TGTGCCAGCAGCTTAAACAGGGGGACAGATACGCAGTATTTT
NA	TRBD1	TRBJ1-5	TRBV29-1	CSVGTGNQPQHF	TGCAGCGTTGGGACAGGTAATCAGCCCCAGCATTTT
few	NA	TRBJ2-7	TRBV6-5	CASRLDVTAYEQYF	TGTGCCAGCAGGCTAGATGTGACAGCCTACGAGCAGTACTTC
few	NA	TRBJ1-1	TRBV6-6	CASSYSGGLTEAFF	TGTGCCAGCAGTTACTCCGGGGGTTTGACTGAAGCTTTCTTT
NA	NA	TRBJ2-2	TRBV28	CASSLPGNTGELFF	TGTGCCAGCAGTTTACCGGGGAACACCGGGGAGCTGTTTTTT
NA	TRBD1	TRBJ1-4	TRBV30	CAWSVSMDRAVFF	TGTGCCTGGAGTGTAAGCATGGACAGGGCGGTGTTTTTT
NA	TRBD1	TRBJ2-6	TRBV5-1	CASSRTGGKEGANVLTF	TGCGCCAGCAGCAGGACAGGGGGCAAAGAGGGGGCCAACGTCCTGACTTTC
NA	NA	TRBJ2-1	TRBV4-1	CASSLRPGGVNEQFF	TGCGCCAGCAGCCTTAGACCCGGAGGAGTCAATGAGCAGTTCTTC
NA	TRBD1	TRBJ2-3	TRBV6-6	CASGNRDRSTDTQYF	TGTGCCAGCGGTAACCGGGACAGGAGCACAGATACGCAGTATTTT
NA	NA	TRBJ2-3	TRBV11-2	CASSFSDRRTDTQYF	TGTGCCAGCAGCTTCTCGGACAGACGCACAGATACGCAGTATTTT
NA	NA	TRBJ2-2	TRBV5-4	CASSLGRRELFF	TGTGCCAGCAGCTTGGGCAGGCGGGAGCTGTTTTTT
NA	NA	TRBJ1-3	TRBV28	CASSSHRERNTIYF	TGTGCCAGCAGTTCCCACAGGGAAAGAAACACCATATATTTT
many	NA	TRBJ2-2	TRBV5-6	CASGPQSNTGELFF	TGTGCCAGCGGCCCCCAATCGAACACCGGGGAGCTGTTTTTT
NA	TRBD2	TRBJ2-3	TRBV7-8	CASSFLAGTDTQYF	TGTGCCAGCAGCTTCCTAGCGGGCACAGATACGCAGTATTTT
NA	TRBD2	TRBJ2-3	TRBV10-3	CAISTSSGGFTDTQYF	TGTGCCATCAGCACTAGTAGCGGGGGCTTCACAGATACGCAGTATTTT
NA	TRBD1	TRBJ1-2	TRBV29-1	CSGGTGDGYTF	TGCAGCGGGGGGACAGGGGATGGCTACACCTTC
NA	NA	TRBJ1-5	TRBV7-8	CASSLGGGQPQHF	TGTGCCAGCAGCTTAGGGGGGGGGCAGCCCCAGCATTTT
NA	NA	TRBJ2-7	TRBV6-1	CAAERAAYEQYF	TGTGCCGCGGAGAGGGCTGCCTACGAGCAGTACTTC
NA	NA	TRBJ1-2	TRBV28	CASSPSPSGYGYTF	TGTGCCAGCAGCCCCAGCCCCTCGGGCTATGGCTACACCTTC
NA	TRBD1	TRBJ1-2	TRBV30	CAWSRQGPDGYTF	TGTGCCTGGAGTAGACAGGGCCCCGATGGCTACACCTTC
NA	NA	TRBJ2-1	TRBV20-1	CSAPRFGEQFF	TGCAGTGCTCCCAGGTTTGGTGAGCAGTTCTTC
NA	NA	TRBJ1-2	TRBV4-1	CASSQDRGYGYTF	TGCGCCAGCAGCCAAGACAGGGGCTATGGCTACACCTTC
few	NA	TRBJ1-1	TRBV29-1	CSVSSTRGLVTEAFF	TGCAGCGTTAGCTCCACCAGGGGCTTGGTCACTGAAGCTTTCTTT
NA	TRBD2	TRBJ2-5	TRBV7-2	CASSLRWSGMQETQYF	TGTGCCAGCAGCTTAAGGTGGAGCGGGATGCAAGAGACCCAGTACTTC
few	NA	TRBJ1-3	TRBV6-1	CASSTTGSGNTIYF	TGTGCCAGCAGTACGACAGGCTCTGGAAACACCATATATTTT
NA	NA	TRBJ2-7	TRBV4-1	CASSQDLALKGEYEQYF	TGCGCCAGCAGCCAAGATCTTGCGCTGAAAGGGGAATACGAGCAGTACTTC
NA	TRBD1	TRBJ1-1	TRBV28	CASSPGTGGEAFF	TGTGCCAGCAGTCCCGGGACAGGGGGCGAAGCTTTCTTT
NA	TRBD2	TRBJ2-1	TRBV25-1	CASSETSGGYNEQFF	TGTGCCAGCAGTGAAACGAGCGGGGGTTACAATGAGCAGTTCTTC
few	TRBD1	TRBJ1-5	TRBV29-1	CSAGGNSNQPQHF	TGCAGCGCAGGGGGAAATAGCAATCAGCCCCAGCATTTT
NA	NA	TRBJ1-1	TRBV28	CASSFRIWEEAFF	TGTGCCAGCAGTTTCCGGATATGGGAGGAAGCTTTCTTT
NA	NA	TRBJ1-2	TRBV19	CASSSRTAPYGYTF	TGTGCCAGTAGTAGCCGGACAGCGCCTTATGGCTACACCTTC
NA	NA	TRBJ1-1	TRBV29-1	CSVETQVSEAFF	TGCAGCGTTGAAACACAGGTTTCTGAAGCTTTCTTT
medium-sized	NA	TRBJ2-1	TRBV4-3	CASSHSSGNEQFF	TGCGCCAGCAGCCACTCTAGTGGCAATGAGCAGTTCTTC
NA	NA	TRBJ1-5	TRBV7-8	CASSSIRERQPQHF	TGTGCCAGCAGCTCCATACGGGAGCGGCAGCCCCAGCATTTT
NA	TRBD1	TRBJ2-2	TRBV5-1	CASRLQGIYPTGELFF	TGCGCCAGCAGGTTACAGGGGATTTATCCAACCGGGGAGCTGTTTTTT
NA	TRBD2	TRBJ2-1	TRBV9	CASSGRLAGGRIGYNEQFF	TGTGCCAGCAGCGGACGACTAGCGGGGGGGCGGATTGGCTACAATGAGCAGTTCTTC
NA	NA	TRBJ2-5	TRBV5-1	CASSLAGVVKTQYF	TGCGCCAGCAGCTTGGCCGGGGTGGTAAAGACCCAGTACTTC
NA	TRBD1	TRBJ1-2	TRBV9	CASSAGQANYGYTF	TGTGCCAGCAGCGCGGGACAGGCCAACTATGGCTACACCTTC
NA	TRBD1	TRBJ1-6	TRBV18	CASSSRTGEDSPLHF	TGTGCCAGCTCATCAAGGACAGGGGAGGATTCACCCCTCCACTTT
NA	TRBD1	TRBJ2-1	TRBV30	CAWDRDRGSNEQFF	TGTGCCTGGGACCGGGACAGGGGGTCGAATGAGCAGTTCTTC
few	NA	TRBJ1-2	TRBV19	CASREGGRIYGYTF	TGTGCCAGTAGGGAAGGGGGACGGATCTATGGCTACACCTTC
few	TRBD1	TRBJ2-7	TRBV25-1	CASSQTGIFYEQYF	TGTGCCAGCAGCCAGACAGGGATATTCTACGAGCAGTACTTC
once	TRBD1	TRBJ1-2	TRBV29-1	CSIRQGSGYTF	TGCAGCATCAGACAGGGATCCGGCTACACCTTC
NA	TRBD1	TRBJ1-5	TRBV19	CASRQTGRNQPQHF	TGTGCCAGCCGACAGACAGGGCGGAATCAGCCCCAGCATTTT
NA	NA	TRBJ2-7	TRBV15	CATSSDLQARSYEQYF	TGTGCCACCAGCAGCGACTTACAGGCCCGCTCCTACGAGCAGTACTTC
NA	TRBD1	TRBJ1-2	TRBV4-1	CASSLPGQGALDGYTF	TGCGCCAGCAGCCTCCCGGGACAGGGGGCGCTGGATGGCTACACCTTC
NA	NA	TRBJ1-1	TRBV5-1	CASRQQVNTEAFF	TGCGCCAGCAGGCAACAGGTGAACACTGAAGCTTTCTTT
NA	NA	TRBJ2-5	TRBV11-2	CASSLVEETQYF	TGTGCCAGCAGCTTAGTCGAGGAGACCCAGTACTTC
once	TRBD2	TRBJ2-1	TRBV28	CASRGLAGVLEQFF	TGTGCCAGCAGGGGACTAGCGGGAGTCCTTGAGCAGTTCTTC
NA	NA	TRBJ2-7	TRBV13	CASSFGDTVYYEQYF	TGTGCCAGCAGCTTCGGGGACACCGTTTATTACGAGCAGTACTTC
NA	TRBD2	TRBJ2-1	TRBV5-1	CASSRGSSGNDEQFF	TGCGCCAGCAGCAGAGGGAGTAGCGGGAACGATGAGCAGTTCTTC
NA	NA	TRBJ2-1	TRBV28	CASSQTGTYNEQFF	TGTGCCAGCAGCCAGACGGGAACCTACAATGAGCAGTTCTTC
few	NA	TRBJ2-1	TRBV5-6	CASSLLRNEQFF	TGTGCCAGCAGCCTACTTCGAAATGAGCAGTTCTTC
NA	NA	TRBJ2-3	TRBV29-1	CSVRPWEGGYTDTQYF	TGCAGCGTCCGTCCTTGGGAGGGGGGGTACACAGATACGCAGTATTTT
NA	NA	TRBJ1-1	TRBV10-3	CAISEQGATEAFF	TGTGCCATCAGTGAACAGGGAGCCACTGAAGCTTTCTTT
few	NA	TRBJ2-5	TRBV19	CASNPGLLKETQYF	TGTGCCAGTAACCCGGGACTCCTAAAAGAGACCCAGTACTTC
NA	NA	TRBJ1-5	TRBV21-1	CASSIGRLGNQPQHF	TGTGCCAGCAGCATAGGCAGACTAGGCAATCAGCCCCAGCATTTT
NA	TRBD1	TRBJ2-7	TRBV11-3	CASSPGQGGYEQYF	TGTGCCAGCAGCCCAGGACAGGGTGGCTACGAGCAGTACTTC
NA	TRBD2	TRBJ2-1	TRBV15	CATSRAGGLAGEEQFF	TGTGCCACCAGCAGAGCAGGCGGACTAGCGGGAGAAGAGCAGTTCTTC
NA	TRBD2	TRBJ2-2	TRBV7-2	CASSVSGRGTGELFF	TGTGCCAGCAGCGTTAGCGGGAGGGGGACCGGGGAGCTGTTTTTT